In this sample, the clone carrying this T cell receptor beta chain turned up a few times. The data derive from a study of low-dose radiotherapy and immunotherapy resistance in tumors. About the study: Each fraction given to Cohort 2 every two weeks delivered 1 Gy, and the total reached 13 Gy over 26 weeks.

Time point in this sample: after trial treatment. The treatment was: LDRT plus nivolumab, ipilimumab, low-dose cyclophosphamide and aspirin (RACIN trial). CDR1 is SNHLY, CDR2 FYNNEI, per germline. The CDR3 contains 15 residues. J gave up 10 bases and V 6 bases, and 9 bases lay outside the gene matches. Priming of first-strand cDNA relied on TRAV- and TRBV-specific primers (covering alpha and beta chains). TCR amplification involved about 21 PCR cycles with a constant-region primer and V-primer adapter. With in vitro transcription, the isolated mRNA was amplified. TCRdb re-derived calls from the reads in MiXCR, one entry per CDR3 protein. The sample lists 100,000 or so distinct CDR3 sequences, less than 25% occurring once.

Sample: PBMCs, taken after low-dose radiotherapy plus immunotherapy. J is TRBJ2-1 and V is TRBV2; 13 bases align to TRBD2. The origin of this receptor is a male donor with prostate cancer. The CDR3 sequence is CASRGGLAGTGEQFF. CDR3 coding DNA: TGTGCCAGCAGGGGGGGACTAGCGGGGACGGGCGAGCAGTTCTTC.